Below are 10 T cell receptor beta chains sequenced from a single sample in a study of monozygotic twins with inflammatory bowel disease. TCRdb reprocessed the 5' RACE reads, with one entry per CDR3 protein and no DNA. This sample's table has fewer than 450,000 distinct CDR3 sequences. Specimen: blood. The receptors stem from a human donor with ulcerative colitis or Crohn's disease, or a healthy co-twin of an affected twin (not recorded which).

The chain recombines TRBV7-9 with TRBJ1-2; TCRdb lists TRBD1, though no DNA is available to test this call. The CDR3 has 13 residues. Germline V CDR1 and CDR2: SEHNR, FQNEAQ (reference sequence). The CDR3 here is CASSLMGADGYTF.

The chain uses TRBV5-1 and TRBJ1-1. The CDR3 covers 12 residues. The V gene's germline CDR1 is SGHRS and CDR2 YFSETQ. The CDR3 loop is CASSLGTVEAFF.

The rearrangement uses TRBV11-2 and TRBJ2-1; TCRdb designates TRBD1, a call that cannot be tested without DNA. From germline, CDR1 is SGHAT and CDR2 FQNNGV. This CDR3 has 13 amino acids. Here the CDR3 reads CASRRDSRNEQFF.

This chain links TRBV12-3 or TRBV12-4 with TRBJ2-2. The CDR3 has 14 residues. The CDR3 is CASSLMQFTGELFF.

The chain combines TRBV14 with TRBJ1-1. The germline CDR1 and CDR2 sequences are SGHDN and FVKESK. There are 15 residues in the CDR3. The CDR3 is CASSQDVGFDTEAFF.

The V and J genes are TRBV20-1 and TRBJ2-4; TCRdb's D call of TRBD2 is untestable without DNA. The CDR3 loop spans 13 amino acids. CDR1 is DFQATT and CDR2 is SNEGSKA in the germline V gene (reference sequence). CDR3 loop: CSLKRAPKNIQYF.

This chain's CDR3 is CASSTGTLSSGNTIYF. This chain joins TRBV18 and TRBJ1-3; TCRdb's D gene call, TRBD1, goes unchecked for lack of DNA. Germline lookup yields CDR1 KGHSH and CDR2 LQKENI. The CDR3 consists of 16 residues.

V gene TRBV18 combines with J gene TRBJ2-1; without DNA, the TCRdb call of TRBD1 cannot be checked. Germline V gene sequence: CDR1 KGHSH, CDR2 LQKENI. The CDR3 sequence is 14 residues long. Here the CDR3 reads CASPQGFRYNEQFF. The whole variable domain, filled in from reference TRBV18 and TRBJ2-1, reads NAGVMQNPRHLVRRRGQEARLRCSPMKGHSHVYWYRQLPEEGLKFMVYLQKENIIDESGMPKERFSAEFPKEGPSILRIQQVVRGDSAAYFCASPQGFRYNEQFFGPGTRLTVL.

The V and J genes are TRBV20-1 and TRBJ2-5. The CDR3 totals 11 residues. Germline-derived CDR1 and CDR2 are DFQATT and SNEGSKA (reference sequence). The CDR3 spells CSARDWKTQYF.

The V and J genes are TRBV4-1 and TRBJ1-1. CDR1 is MGHRA and CDR2 is YSYEKL in the germline V gene. This CDR3 spans 16 amino acids. This CDR3 is CASSQVELDHGSEAFF.